A single sample gave rise to the 9 T cell receptor beta chains below, sequenced in a study of shared T cell receptors in the human thymus. The protocol was immunoSEQ multiplex PCR, while the TCRdb copy is restricted to in-frame clones and leaves out a portion. This table holds 550,000 to 800,000 clones, 70% to 90% found once. This sample also appeared in a second study, on human thymus T cells.

What was sequenced was thymocytes. The receptors here all came from a girl under two years old with a congenital heart defect.

This clone has only a few counts. The genes are TRBV4-1 and TRBJ1-1; 8 nucleotides align to TRBD1. This CDR3 contains 15 residues. J lost 9 bases, V lost 2 bases, and 11 bases had no gene match. The germline V gene has CDR1 MGHRA and CDR2 YSYEKL. CDR3 region: CASSQLTGQGWKAFF. The CDR3 nucleotides are TGCGCCAGCAGCCAACTTACCGGACAGGGATGGAAAGCTTTCTTT.

The genes are TRBV4-3 and TRBJ2-1; the D gene is possibly TRBD1 (6 bases). The CDR3 loop spans 17 amino acids. The V gene's germline CDR1 is LGHNA and CDR2 YSLEER. V gave up 4 bases and J gave up 8 bases, with 24 bases separating them. CDR3 nucleotides: TGCGCCAGCAGCCGTAAAGTCTGGGGGCTCGGAGAGGATGAGCAGTTCTTC. This sequence encodes CASSRKVWGLGEDEQFF.

This clone occurred a few times. The chain uses TRBV7-9 and TRBJ2-7; D call uncertain. This CDR3 has 12 amino acids. Germline lookup yields CDR1 SEHNR and CDR2 FQNEAQ (reference sequence). Trimming shortened V by 1 base and J by 3 bases, and 4 bases separated the two germline ends. Here the CDR3 DNA reads TGTGCCAGCAGCTTAGACATCTACGAGCAGTACTTC. The encoded protein is CASSLDIYEQYF. The variable domain in full, completed from reference TRBV7-9 and TRBJ2-7, reads DTGVSQNPRHKITKRGQNVTFRCDPISEHNRLYWYRQTLGQGPEFLTYFQNEAQLEKSRLLSDRFSAERPKGSFSTLEIQRTEQGDSAMYLCASSLDIYEQYFGPGTRLTVT.

V and J are TRBV25-1 and TRBJ1-2; 8 bases are a match to TRBD1. After removal of 2 bases from V and 5 bases from J, the junction contained 16 bases not matched to a gene. This CDR3 spans 18 amino acids. Looked up from germline, CDR1 is MGHDK and CDR2 is SYGVNS. The CDR3 coding sequence is TGTGCCAGCAGTGAAATGAGAGGGGGCGGACAGGGCGAGTATGGCTACACCTTC. It encodes CASSEMRGGGQGEYGYTF.

The chain is built from TRBV19 and TRBJ1-6; TRBD1 is a possible D gene (6 bases). This CDR3 region has 13 residues. The germline V and J ends were trimmed by 7 bases and 3 bases, with 7 bases remaining between them. Germline-derived CDR1 and CDR2 are LNHDA and SQIVND (reference sequence). The CDR3 DNA sequence: TGTGCCAGTATGGACAGCTATAATTCACCCCTCCACTTT. Translating gives CASMDSYNSPLHF.

The J gene is TRBJ2-3, the V gene TRBV10-3, with D possibly TRBD2 on 5 matching bases. Trimming took off 0 bases at V and 3 bases at J, with 22 bases between the two ends. Germline V gene lookup returns CDR1 ENHRY and CDR2 SYGVKD. CDR3 length equals 19 residues. Written as DNA, the CDR3 is TGTGCCATCAGTGAGTCACCCCGGGGATCGGGCCTTGGTACAGATACGCAGTATTTT. As protein: CAISESPRGSGLGTDTQYF.

This rearrangement joins TRBV4-3 to TRBJ2-5; possible D gene TRBD2, 6 bases. CDR1 and CDR2 (germline): LGHNA, YSLEER. Trimming removed 1 base from V and 0 bases from J, with 18 bases in between. The CDR3 totals 18 residues. The CDR3 nucleotides read TGCGCCAGCAGCCAAGGTCCAGGGTGGAGGGAGAACCAAGAGACCCAGTACTTC. This translates into CASSQGPGWRENQETQYF.

The chain uses TRBV18 and TRBJ1-2; D is possibly TRBD1 (6 bases). This CDR3 contains 16 residues. V was shortened by 2 bases and J by 6 bases, with 19 bases between the two germline ends. The V gene's germline CDR1 is KGHSH and CDR2 LQKENI. CDR3 coding DNA: TGTGCCAGCTCACCAGTCCTTTCGGGACAAAATCATGGCTACACCTTC. Translating gives CASSPVLSGQNHGYTF.

This chain connects TRBV28 to TRBJ2-2, with TRBD1 identical over 8 bases. This CDR3 comprises 15 residues. Germline values: CDR1 MDHEN, CDR2 SYDVKM. J gave up 6 bases and V 3 bases, and 6 bases lay outside the gene matches. The CDR3, as DNA: TGTGCCAGCAGTTTCCAGGGGGCGCCCGCCGGGGAGCTGTTTTTT. This gives the protein CASSFQGAPAGELFF.